This T cell receptor beta chain originates from a study of monozygotic twins with inflammatory bowel disease. The study's findings and limits: Support for a single strong signal or clonotype associated with IBD was absent.

Each TCR library consumed around 3.5 ug of total RNA. Addition of UMIs with a 6-nucleotide sample barcode was achieved by template switching. TCRdb re-called the 5' RACE reads; one entry per CDR3 protein, DNA not given. The specimen's table records roughly 160,000 distinct CDR3 sequences. The V gene's germline CDR1 is MGHRA and CDR2 YSYEKL. The CDR3 runs 15 residues. Phlebotomy per donor yielded a single 2.5 ml blood sample. A note on this clonotype: Its antigen is undetermined.

The V gene is TRBV4-1, the J gene TRBJ2-5; TCRdb selects TRBD2, and the lack of DNA leaves this call unchecked. Sequenced material: blood. This TCR was sampled from a human donor with ulcerative colitis or Crohn's disease, or a healthy co-twin of an affected twin (not recorded which). The CDR3 sequence: CASSLSPGEGETQYF.